The entry below describes one T cell receptor beta chain. This clone's antigen is unknown. It has no much larger one-base neighbor in the sample; base qualities were not kept. This specimen comes from a study of control samples from healthy donors and cancer patients (TCRdb year 2020). Spanning cysteine to phenylalanine, the CDR3 consists of 11 amino acids. The retained sequence is limited to the CDR3, 33 bases, with the frame set at the first base. CDR1 and CDR2 are drawn from the germline V gene (reference sequence): DFQATT, SNEGSKA. V was cut back by 0 bases and J by 15 bases, leaving a gap of 12 bases between them. Libraries came from the immunoSEQ multiplex PCR assay. TCRdb holds this immuneACCESS table with in-frame rearrangements only. Some clones are missing; in checked studies, unresolved V genes explain under half, and the rest has no known cause. The sample table lists 100,000 to 150,000 clones, about nine tenths of them with a count of one. Around 2.5% of the sample belongs to the ten largest clones.

The source of this sequence is a man aged 40-49 years in good health. Source material: blood. The sequence is built from TRBV20-1 and TRBJ2-1, with no confident D gene call. The CDR3 region reads CSARDPDRWFF. DNA sequence: TGCAGTGCTAGAGATCCAGATCGGTGGTTCTTC.